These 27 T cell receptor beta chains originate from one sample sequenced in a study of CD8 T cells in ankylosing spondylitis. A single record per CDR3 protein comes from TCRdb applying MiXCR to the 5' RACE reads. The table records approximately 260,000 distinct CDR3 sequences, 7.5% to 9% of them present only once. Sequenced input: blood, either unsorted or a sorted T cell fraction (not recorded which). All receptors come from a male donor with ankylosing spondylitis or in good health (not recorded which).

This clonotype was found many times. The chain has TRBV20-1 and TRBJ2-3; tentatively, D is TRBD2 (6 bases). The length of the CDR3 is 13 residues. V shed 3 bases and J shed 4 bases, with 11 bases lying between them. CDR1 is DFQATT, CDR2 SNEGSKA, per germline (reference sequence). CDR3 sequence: CSARTGSPDTQYF. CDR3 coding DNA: TGCAGTGCTAGGACCGGGAGCCCAGATACGCAGTATTTT.

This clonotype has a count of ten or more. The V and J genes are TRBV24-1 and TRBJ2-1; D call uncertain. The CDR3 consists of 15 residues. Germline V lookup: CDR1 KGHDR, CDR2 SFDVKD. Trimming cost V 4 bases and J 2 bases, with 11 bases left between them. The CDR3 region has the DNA TGTGCCACCAGTGAGGCATCAGGAGCCTACAATGAGCAGTTCTTC. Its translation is CATSEASGAYNEQFF.

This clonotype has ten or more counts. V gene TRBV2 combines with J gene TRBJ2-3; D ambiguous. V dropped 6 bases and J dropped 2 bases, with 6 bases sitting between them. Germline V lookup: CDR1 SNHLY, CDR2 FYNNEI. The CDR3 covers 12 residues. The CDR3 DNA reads TGTGCCAGCAGCCCAAACACAGATACGCAGTATTTT. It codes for CASSPNTDTQYF.

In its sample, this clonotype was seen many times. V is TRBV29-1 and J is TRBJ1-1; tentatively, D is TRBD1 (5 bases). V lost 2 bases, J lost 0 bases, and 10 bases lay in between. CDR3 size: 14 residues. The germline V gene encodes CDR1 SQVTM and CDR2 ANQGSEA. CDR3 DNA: TGCAGCGTTGAACCATCCAGGGTGAACACTGAAGCTTTCTTT. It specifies CSVEPSRVNTEAFF.

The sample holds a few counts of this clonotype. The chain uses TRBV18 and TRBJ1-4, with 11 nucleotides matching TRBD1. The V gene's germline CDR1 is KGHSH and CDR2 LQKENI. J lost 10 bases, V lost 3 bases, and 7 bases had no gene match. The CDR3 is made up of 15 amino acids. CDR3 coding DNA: TGTGCCAGCTCACCTGCCGGACAGGGGGCGAGAAAACTGTTTTTT. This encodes CASSPAGQGARKLFF.

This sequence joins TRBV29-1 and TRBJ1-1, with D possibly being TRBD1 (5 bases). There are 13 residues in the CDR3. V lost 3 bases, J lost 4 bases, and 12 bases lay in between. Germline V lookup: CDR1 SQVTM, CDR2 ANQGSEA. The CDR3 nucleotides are TGCAGCGTTGAGCCGGGGGTGAGCACTGAAGCTTTCTTT. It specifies CSVEPGVSTEAFF.

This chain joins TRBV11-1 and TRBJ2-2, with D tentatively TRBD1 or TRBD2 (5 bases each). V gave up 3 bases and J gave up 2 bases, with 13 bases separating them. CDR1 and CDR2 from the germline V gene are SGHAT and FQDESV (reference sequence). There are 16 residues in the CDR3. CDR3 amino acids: CASSLIGTTNTGELFF. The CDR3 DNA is TGTGCCAGCAGCTTGATCGGGACGACAAACACCGGGGAGCTGTTTTTT.

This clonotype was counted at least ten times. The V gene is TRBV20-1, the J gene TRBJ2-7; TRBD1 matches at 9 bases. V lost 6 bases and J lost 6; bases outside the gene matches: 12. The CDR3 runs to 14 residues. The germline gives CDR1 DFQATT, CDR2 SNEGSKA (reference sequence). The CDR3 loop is CSAMTGTGSTEQYF. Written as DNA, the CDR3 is TGCAGTGCGATGACCGGGACAGGGTCGACCGAGCAGTACTTC.

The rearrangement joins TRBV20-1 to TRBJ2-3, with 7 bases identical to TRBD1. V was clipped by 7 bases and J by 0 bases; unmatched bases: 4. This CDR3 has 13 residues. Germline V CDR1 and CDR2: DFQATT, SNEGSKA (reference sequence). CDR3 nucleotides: TGCAGTGGGTGGGGACAGAGCACAGATACGCAGTATTTT. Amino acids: CSGWGQSTDTQYF.

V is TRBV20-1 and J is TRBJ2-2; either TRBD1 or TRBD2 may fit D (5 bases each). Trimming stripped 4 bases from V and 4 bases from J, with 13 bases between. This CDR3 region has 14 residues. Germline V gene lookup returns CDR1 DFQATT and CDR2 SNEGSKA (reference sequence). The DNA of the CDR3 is TGCAGTGCTATTGAGGGGTTAGGCACCGGGGAGCTGTTTTTT. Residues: CSAIEGLGTGELFF.

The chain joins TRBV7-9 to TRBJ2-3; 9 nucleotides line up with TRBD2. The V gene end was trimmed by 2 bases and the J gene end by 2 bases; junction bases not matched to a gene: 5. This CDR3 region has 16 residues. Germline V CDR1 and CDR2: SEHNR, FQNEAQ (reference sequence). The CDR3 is CASSLSSGGPTDTQYF. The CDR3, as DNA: TGTGCCAGCAGCTTATCCAGCGGGGGGCCCACAGATACGCAGTATTTT.

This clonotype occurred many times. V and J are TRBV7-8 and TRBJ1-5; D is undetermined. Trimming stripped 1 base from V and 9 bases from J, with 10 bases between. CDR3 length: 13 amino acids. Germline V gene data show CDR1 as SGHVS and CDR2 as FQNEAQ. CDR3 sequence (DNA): TGTGCCAGCAGCTTAGTGGGCGTCGCGCCCCAGCATTTT. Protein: CASSLVGVAPQHF.

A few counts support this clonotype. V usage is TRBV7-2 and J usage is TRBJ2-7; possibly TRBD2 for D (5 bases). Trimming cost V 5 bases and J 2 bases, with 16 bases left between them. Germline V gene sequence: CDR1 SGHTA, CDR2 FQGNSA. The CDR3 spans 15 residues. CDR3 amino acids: CASSLGLADPYEQYF. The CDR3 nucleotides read TGTGCCAGCAGCCTAGGGCTAGCCGACCCCTACGAGCAGTACTTC.

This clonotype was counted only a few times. For the CDR3, the DNA is TGTGCCAGCAGCAGCGGACCCACTGGCTACACCTTC. Residues: CASSSGPTGYTF. This chain connects TRBV5-6 to TRBJ1-2, with unresolved D. Germline CDR1 is SGHDT and CDR2 is YYEEEE. V was clipped by 4 bases and J by 7 bases, with 11 bases between them. CDR3 length: 12 residues.

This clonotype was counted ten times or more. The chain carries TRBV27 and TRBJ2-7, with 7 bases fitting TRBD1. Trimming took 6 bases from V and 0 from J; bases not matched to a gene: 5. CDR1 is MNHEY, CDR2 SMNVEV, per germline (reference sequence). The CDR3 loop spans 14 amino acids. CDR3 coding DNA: TGTGCCAGCAGCCCACAGGGGATCTCCTACGAGCAGTACTTC. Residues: CASSPQGISYEQYF.

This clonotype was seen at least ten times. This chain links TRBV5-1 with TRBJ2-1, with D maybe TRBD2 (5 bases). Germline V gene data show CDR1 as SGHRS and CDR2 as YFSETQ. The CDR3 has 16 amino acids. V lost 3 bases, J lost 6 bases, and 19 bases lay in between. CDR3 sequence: CASSSKEDPQGNEQFF. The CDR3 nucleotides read TGCGCCAGCAGCTCTAAGGAGGACCCTCAAGGCAATGAGCAGTTCTTC.

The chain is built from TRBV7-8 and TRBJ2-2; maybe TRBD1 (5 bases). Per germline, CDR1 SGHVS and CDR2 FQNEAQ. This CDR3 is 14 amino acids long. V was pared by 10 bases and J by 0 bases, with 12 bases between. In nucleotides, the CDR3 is TGTGCCACCAATGACAGAGCGAACACCGGGGAGCTGTTTTTT. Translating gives CATNDRANTGELFF. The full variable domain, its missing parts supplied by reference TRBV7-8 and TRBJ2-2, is GAGVSQSPRYKVAKRGQDVALRCDPISGHVSLFWYQQALGQGPEFLTYFQNEAQLDKSGLPSDRFFAERPEGSVSTLKIQRTQQEDSAVYLCATNDRANTGELFFGEGSRLTVL.

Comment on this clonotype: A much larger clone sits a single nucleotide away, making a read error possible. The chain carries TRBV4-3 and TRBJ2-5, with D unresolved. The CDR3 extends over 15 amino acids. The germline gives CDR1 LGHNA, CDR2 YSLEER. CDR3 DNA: TGCGCCAGCAGCCAAGATCTGTGGTCCCGAGAGACCCAGTGCTTC. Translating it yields CASSQDLWSRETQCF.

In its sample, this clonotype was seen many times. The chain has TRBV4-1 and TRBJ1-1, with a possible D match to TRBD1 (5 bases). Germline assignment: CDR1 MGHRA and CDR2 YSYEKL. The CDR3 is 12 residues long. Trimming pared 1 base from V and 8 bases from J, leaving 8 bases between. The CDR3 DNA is TGCGCCAGCAGCCAAGGGGGCGAGGAAGCTTTCTTT. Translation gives CASSQGGEEAFF.

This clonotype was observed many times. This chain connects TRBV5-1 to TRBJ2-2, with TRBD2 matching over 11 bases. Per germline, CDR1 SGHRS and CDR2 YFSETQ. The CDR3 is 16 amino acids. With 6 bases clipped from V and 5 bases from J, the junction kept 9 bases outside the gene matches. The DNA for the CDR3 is TGCGCCAGCACCCTTACTAGCGGGAGAGGAACCGGGGAGCTGTTTTTT. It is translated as CASTLTSGRGTGELFF. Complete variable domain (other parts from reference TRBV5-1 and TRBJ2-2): KAGVTQTPRYLIKTRGQQVTLSCSPISGHRSVSWYQQTPGQGLQFLFEYFSETQRNKGNFPGRFSGRQFSNSRSEMNVSTLELGDSALYLCASTLTSGRGTGELFFGEGSRLTVL.

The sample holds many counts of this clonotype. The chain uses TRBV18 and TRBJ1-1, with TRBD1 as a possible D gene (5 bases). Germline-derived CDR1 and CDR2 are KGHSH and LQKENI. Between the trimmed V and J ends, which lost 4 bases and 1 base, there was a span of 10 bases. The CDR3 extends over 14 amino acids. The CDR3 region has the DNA TGTGCCAGCTCACTAATAGACAGGAACACTGAAGCTTTCTTT. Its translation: CASSLIDRNTEAFF. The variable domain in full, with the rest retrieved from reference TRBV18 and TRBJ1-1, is NAGVMQNPRHLVRRRGQEARLRCSPMKGHSHVYWYRQLPEEGLKFMVYLQKENIIDESGMPKERFSAEFPKEGPSILRIQQVVRGDSAAYFCASSLIDRNTEAFFGQGTRLTVV.

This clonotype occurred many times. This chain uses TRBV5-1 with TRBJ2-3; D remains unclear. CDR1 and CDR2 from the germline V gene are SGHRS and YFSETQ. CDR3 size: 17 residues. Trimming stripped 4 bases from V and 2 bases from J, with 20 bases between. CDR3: CASSLSGRIKNTDTQYF. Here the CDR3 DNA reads TGCGCCAGCAGCCTTTCTGGCCGGATTAAAAACACAGATACGCAGTATTTT.

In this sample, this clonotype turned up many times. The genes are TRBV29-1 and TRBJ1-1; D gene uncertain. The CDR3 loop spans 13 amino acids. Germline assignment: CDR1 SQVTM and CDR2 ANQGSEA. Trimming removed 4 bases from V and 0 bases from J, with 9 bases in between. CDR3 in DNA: TGCAGCGTTGTTTGGACTATGAACACTGAAGCTTTCTTT. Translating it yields CSVVWTMNTEAFF. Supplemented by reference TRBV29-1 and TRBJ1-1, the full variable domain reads SAVISQKPSRDICQRGTSLTIQCQVDSQVTMMFWYRQQPGQSLTLIATANQGSEATYESGFVIDKFPISRPNLTFSTLTVSNMSPEDSSIYLCSVVWTMNTEAFFGQGTRLTVV.

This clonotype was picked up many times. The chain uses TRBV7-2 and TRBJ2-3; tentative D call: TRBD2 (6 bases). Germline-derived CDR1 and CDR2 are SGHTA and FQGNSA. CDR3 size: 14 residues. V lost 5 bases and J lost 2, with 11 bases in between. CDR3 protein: CASSQDYDTDTQYF. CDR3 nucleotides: TGTGCCAGCAGCCAGGACTACGACACAGATACGCAGTATTTT.

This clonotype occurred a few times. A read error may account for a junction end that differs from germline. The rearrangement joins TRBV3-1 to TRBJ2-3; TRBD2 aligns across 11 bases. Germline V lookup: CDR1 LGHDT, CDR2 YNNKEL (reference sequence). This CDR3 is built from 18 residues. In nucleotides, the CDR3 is TGTGCCAGCACCCAACACCGGCTAGCGGGGGGCCCCACAGATACGCAGTATTTT. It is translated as CASTQHRLAGGPTDTQYF.

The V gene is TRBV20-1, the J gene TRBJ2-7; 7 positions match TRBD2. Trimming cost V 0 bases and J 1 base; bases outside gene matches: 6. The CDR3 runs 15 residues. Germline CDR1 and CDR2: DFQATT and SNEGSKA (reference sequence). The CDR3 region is CSAREGTTASYEQYF. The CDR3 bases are TGCAGTGCTAGAGAAGGGACTACCGCTTCCTACGAGCAGTACTTC.

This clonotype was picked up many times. CDR3 coding DNA: TGCAGTGCTAGTGCCCGGGGGTTTACAGATACGCAGTATTTT. This sequence encodes CSASARGFTDTQYF. The V call is TRBV20-1, the J call TRBJ2-3, with D maybe TRBD2 (6 bases). The CDR3 runs to 14 residues. Germline CDR1 is DFQATT and CDR2 is SNEGSKA (reference sequence). Trimming took off 3 bases at V and 3 bases at J, with 13 bases between the two ends.